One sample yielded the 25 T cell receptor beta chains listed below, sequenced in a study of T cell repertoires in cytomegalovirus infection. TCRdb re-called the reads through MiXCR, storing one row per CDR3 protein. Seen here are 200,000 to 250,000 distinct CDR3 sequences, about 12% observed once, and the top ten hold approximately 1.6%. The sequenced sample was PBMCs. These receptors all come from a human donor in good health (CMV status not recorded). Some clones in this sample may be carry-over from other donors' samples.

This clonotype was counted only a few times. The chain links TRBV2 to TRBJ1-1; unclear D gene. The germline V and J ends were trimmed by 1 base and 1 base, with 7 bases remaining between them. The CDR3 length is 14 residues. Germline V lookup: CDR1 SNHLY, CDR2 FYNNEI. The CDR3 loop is CASSEGRSNTEAFF. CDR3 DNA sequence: TGTGCCAGCAGTGAAGGGCGATCGAACACTGAAGCTTTCTTT.

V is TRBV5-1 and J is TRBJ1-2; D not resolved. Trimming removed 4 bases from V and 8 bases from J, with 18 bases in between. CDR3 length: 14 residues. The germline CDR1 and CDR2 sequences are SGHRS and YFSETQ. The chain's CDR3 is CASSQDTGVGGYTF. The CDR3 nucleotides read TGCGCCAGCAGCCAGGATACTGGTGTTGGGGGCTACACCTTC.

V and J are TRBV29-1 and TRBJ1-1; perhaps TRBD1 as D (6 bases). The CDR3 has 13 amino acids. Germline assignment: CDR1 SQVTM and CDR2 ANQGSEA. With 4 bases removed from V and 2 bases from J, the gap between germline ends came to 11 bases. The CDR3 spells CSVAGQPNTEAFF. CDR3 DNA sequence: TGCAGCGTTGCCGGACAGCCTAACACTGAAGCTTTCTTT.

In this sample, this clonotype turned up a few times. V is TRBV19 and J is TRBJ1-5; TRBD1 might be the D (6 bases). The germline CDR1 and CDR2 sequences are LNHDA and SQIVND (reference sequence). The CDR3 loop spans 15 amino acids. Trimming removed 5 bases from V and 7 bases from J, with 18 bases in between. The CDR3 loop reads CASSGETGSGQPQHF. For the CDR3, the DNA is TGTGCCAGTAGTGGAGAAACAGGGTCGGGACAGCCCCAGCATTTT. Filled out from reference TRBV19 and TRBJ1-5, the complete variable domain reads DGGITQSPKYLFRKEGQNVTLSCEQNLNHDAMYWYRQDPGQGLRLIYYSQIVNDFQKGDIAEGYSVSREKKESFPLTVTSAQKNPTAFYLCASSGETGSGQPQHFGDGTRLSIL.

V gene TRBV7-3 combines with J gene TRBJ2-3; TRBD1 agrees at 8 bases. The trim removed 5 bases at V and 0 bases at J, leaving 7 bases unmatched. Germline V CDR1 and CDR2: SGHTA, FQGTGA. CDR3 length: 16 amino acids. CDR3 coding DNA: TGTGCCAGCAGCCCCGGGACAGGCTTAAGCACAGATACGCAGTATTTT. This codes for CASSPGTGLSTDTQYF. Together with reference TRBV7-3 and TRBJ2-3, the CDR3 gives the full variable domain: GAGVSQTPSNKVTEKGKYVELRCDPISGHTALYWYRQSLGQGPEFLIYFQGTGAADDSGLPNDRFFAVRPEGSVSTLKIQRTERGDSAVYLCASSPGTGLSTDTQYFGPGTRLTVL.

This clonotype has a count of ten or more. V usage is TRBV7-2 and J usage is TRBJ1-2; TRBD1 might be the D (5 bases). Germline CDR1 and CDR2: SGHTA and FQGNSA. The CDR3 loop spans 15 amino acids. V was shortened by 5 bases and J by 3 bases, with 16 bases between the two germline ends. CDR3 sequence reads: CASSPRLGGDYGYTF. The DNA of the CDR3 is TGTGCCAGCAGCCCAAGGCTCGGGGGGGACTATGGCTACACCTTC.

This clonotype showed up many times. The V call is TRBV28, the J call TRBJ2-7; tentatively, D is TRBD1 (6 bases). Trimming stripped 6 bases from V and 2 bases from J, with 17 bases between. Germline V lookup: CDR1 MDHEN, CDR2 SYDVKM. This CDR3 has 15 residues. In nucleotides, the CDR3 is TGTGCCAGCAGCCCTCTTCAGGGGCTCGCCTACGAGCAGTACTTC. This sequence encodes CASSPLQGLAYEQYF.

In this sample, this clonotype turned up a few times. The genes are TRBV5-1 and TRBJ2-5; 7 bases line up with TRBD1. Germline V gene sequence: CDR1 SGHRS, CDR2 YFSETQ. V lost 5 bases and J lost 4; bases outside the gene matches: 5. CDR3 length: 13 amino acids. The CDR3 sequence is CASRGQLRETQYF. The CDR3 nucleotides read TGCGCCAGCAGGGGACAGTTACGAGAGACCCAGTACTTC.

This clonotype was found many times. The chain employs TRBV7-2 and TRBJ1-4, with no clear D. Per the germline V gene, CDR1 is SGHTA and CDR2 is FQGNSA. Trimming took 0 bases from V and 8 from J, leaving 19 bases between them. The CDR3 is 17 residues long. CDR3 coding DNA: TGTGCCAGCAGCTTAGCGCCGGGCGGGTCGCCCAACGAAAAACTGTTTTTT. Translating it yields CASSLAPGGSPNEKLFF.

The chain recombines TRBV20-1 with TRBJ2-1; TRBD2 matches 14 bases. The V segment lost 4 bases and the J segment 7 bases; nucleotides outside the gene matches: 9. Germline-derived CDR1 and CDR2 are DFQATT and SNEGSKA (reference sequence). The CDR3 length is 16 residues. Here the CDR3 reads CSATSGLAGDINEQFF. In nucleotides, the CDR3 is TGCAGTGCTACGTCGGGACTAGCGGGAGATATAAATGAGCAGTTCTTC.

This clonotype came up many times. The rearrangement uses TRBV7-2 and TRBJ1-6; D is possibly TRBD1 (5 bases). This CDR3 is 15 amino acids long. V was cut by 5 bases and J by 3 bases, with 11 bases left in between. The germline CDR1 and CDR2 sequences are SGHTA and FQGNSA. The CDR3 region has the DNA TGTGCCAGCAGCCTCCGAGGGGACTATAATTCACCCCTCCACTTT. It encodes CASSLRGDYNSPLHF.

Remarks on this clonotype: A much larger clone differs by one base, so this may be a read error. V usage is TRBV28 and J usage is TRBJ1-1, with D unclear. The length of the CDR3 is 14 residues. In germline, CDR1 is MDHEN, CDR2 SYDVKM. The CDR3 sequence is CASSSPTFNTEAYF. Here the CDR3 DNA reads TGTGCCAGCAGTTCCCCGACATTCAACACTGAAGCTTACTTT. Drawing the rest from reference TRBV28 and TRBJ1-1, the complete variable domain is DVKVTQSSRYLVKRTGEKVFLECVQDMDHENMFWYRQDPGLGLRLIYFSYDVKMKEKGDIPEGYSVSREKKERFSLILESASTNQTSMYLCASSSPTFNTEAYFGQGTRLTVV.

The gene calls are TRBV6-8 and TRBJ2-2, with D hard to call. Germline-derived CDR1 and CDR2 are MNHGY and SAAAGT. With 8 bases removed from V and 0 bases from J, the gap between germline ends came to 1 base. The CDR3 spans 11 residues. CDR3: CASANTGELFF. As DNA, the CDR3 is TGTGCCAGCGCGAACACCGGGGAGCTGTTTTTT.

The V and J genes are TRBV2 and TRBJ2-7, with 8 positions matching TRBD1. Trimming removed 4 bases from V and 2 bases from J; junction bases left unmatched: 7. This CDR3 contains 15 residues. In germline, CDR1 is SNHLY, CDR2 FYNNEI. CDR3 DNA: TGTGCCAGCAGTGTACCGGGACAGGAGACCTACGAGCAGTACTTC. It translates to CASSVPGQETYEQYF.

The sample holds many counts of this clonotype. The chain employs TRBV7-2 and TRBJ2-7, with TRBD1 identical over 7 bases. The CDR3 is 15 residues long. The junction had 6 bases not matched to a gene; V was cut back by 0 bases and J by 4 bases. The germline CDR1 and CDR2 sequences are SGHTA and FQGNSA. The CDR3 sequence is CASSLAPGTAYEQYF. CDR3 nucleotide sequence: TGTGCCAGCAGCTTAGCCCCCGGGACAGCTTACGAGCAGTACTTC.

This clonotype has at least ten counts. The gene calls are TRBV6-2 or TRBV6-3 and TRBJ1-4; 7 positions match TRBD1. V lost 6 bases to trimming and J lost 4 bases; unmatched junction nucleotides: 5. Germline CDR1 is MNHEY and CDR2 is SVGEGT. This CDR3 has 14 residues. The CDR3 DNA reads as TGTGCCAGCAGACAGGGACAGAATAATGAAAAACTGTTTTTT. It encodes CASRQGQNNEKLFF.

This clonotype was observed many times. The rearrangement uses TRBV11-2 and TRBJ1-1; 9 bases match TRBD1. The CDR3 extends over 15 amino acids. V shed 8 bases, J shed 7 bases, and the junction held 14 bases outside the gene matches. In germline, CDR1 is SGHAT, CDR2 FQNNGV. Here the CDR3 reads CASGRGQGIGGEAFF. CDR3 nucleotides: TGTGCCAGCGGACGTGGACAGGGGATTGGTGGTGAAGCTTTCTTT. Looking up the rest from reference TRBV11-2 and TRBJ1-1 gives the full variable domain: EAGVAQSPRYKIIEKRQSVAFWCNPISGHATLYWYQQILGQGPKLLIQFQNNGVVDDSQLPKDRFSAERLKGVDSTLKIQPAKLEDSAVYLCASGRGQGIGGEAFFGQGTRLTVV.

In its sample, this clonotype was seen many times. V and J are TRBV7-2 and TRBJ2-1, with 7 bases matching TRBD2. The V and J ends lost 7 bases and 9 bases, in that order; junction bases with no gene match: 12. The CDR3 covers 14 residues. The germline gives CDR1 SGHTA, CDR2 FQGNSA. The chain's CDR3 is CASTPKGGAGEQFF. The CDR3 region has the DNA TGTGCCAGCACCCCAAAGGGAGGGGCGGGTGAGCAGTTCTTC. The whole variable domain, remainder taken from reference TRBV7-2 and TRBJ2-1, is GAGVSQSPSNKVTEKGKDVELRCDPISGHTALYWYRQSLGQGLEFLIYFQGNSAPDKSGLPSDRFSAERTGGSVSTLTIQRTQQEDSAVYLCASTPKGGAGEQFFGPGTRLTVL.

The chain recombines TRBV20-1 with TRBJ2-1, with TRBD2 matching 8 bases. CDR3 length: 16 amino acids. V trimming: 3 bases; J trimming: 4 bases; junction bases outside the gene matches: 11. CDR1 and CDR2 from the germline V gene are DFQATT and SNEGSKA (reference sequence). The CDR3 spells CSARREREIPYNEQFF. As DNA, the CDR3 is TGCAGTGCTAGGCGCGAGCGGGAGATCCCTTACAATGAGCAGTTCTTC.

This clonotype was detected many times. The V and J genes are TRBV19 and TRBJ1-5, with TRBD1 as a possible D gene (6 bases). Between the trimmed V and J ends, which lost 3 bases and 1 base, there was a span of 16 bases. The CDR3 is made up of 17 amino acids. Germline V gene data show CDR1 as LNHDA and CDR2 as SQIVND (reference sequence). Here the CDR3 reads CASSMGAGRGSNQPQHF. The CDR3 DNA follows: TGTGCCAGTAGTATGGGGGCAGGCAGAGGGAGCAATCAGCCCCAGCATTTT.

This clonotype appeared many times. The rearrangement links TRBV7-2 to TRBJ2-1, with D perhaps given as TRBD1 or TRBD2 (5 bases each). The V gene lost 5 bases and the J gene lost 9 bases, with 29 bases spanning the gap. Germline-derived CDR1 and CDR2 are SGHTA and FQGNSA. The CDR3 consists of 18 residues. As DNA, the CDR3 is TGTGCCAGCAGCCCGGGCAAGGGGACCTTTGCGGGTTTGGTTGAGCAGTTCTTC. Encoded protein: CASSPGKGTFAGLVEQFF.

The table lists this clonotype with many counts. For the CDR3, the DNA is TGTGCCAGCAGCTCGGACAGCCAAGAGACCCAGTACTTC. Amino acid sequence: CASSSDSQETQYF. The chain combines TRBV7-7 with TRBJ2-5; possibly TRBD1 for D (6 bases). The CDR3 has 13 residues. The ends were cut back, 4 bases at V and 1 base at J, with 7 bases in the middle. The germline gives CDR1 SSHAT, CDR2 FNYEAQ (reference sequence).

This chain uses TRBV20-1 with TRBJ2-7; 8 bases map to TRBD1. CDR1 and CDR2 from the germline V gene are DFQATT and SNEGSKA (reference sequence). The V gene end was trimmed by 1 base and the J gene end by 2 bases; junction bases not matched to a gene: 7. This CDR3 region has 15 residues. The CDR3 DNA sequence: TGCAGTGCTAGAGTCGCTGGACAGGGTGCCTACGAGCAGTACTTC. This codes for CSARVAGQGAYEQYF.

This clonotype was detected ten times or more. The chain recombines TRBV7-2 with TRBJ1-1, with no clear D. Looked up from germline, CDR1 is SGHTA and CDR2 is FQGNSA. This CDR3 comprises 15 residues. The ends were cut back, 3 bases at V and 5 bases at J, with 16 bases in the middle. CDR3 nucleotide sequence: TGTGCCAGCAGCTTCGGGAAGGGATTCATAACTGAAGCTTTCTTT. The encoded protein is CASSFGKGFITEAFF.

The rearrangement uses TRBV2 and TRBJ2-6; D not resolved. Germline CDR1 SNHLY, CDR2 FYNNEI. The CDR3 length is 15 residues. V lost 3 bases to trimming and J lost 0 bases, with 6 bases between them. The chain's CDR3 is CASSEWVSGANVLTF. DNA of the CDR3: TGTGCCAGCAGTGAGTGGGTCTCTGGGGCCAACGTCCTGACTTTC.